Described below is a single TCR beta chain sequence and its context. Its specific antigen is unknown. No much larger clone exists at a distance of one base, and base qualities are not known. The CDR3 covers 15 residues, taking in both the cysteine and the phenylalanine. The kept DNA is CDR3 alone, 45 bases in frame from the first base. The junction shows trimming of 1 base on V and 10 bases on J, plus 17 bases between the germline ends. CDR1 SEHNR and CDR2 FQNEAQ are derived from the germline V gene (reference sequence). Lesional scalp punch biopsies and peripheral blood were obtained from alopecia areata patients. PBMCs were isolated by density centrifugation and stained for CD3, CD4 and CD8, after which CD4+ and CD8+ T cells were sorted on a FACSAria. Untreated alopecia areata patients were recruited as part of a multicenter biomarker study. In a handful of patients from the biomarker study, the blood CD8+ T cells went through an additional sort into NKG2D-low and NKG2D-high fractions.

This sample stems from a study of CD8+ T cells in alopecia areata (dated by TCRdb to 2017 to 2018). At the level of the whole study: In both human patients and the C3H/HeJ mouse model, the study applied high-throughput TCRbeta sequencing to look at T cell clonal expansion in alopecia areata. The RNA source kit depended on sample type: the PAXgene miRNA kit for fixed scalp, the miRNeasy kit for PBMCs, and the RNeasy kit for mouse skin. Clonality in the scalp was compared among normal scalp (n=4), patchy alopecia areata scalp (n=8), and alopecia totalis/universalis scalp (n=8). Human TCRbeta sequencing covered scalp tissue and sorted CD4+ and CD8+ peripheral blood T cells from patchy and totalis/universalis alopecia areata patients and healthy controls. Amplification of TCRbeta CDR3 regions was done by immunoSEQ multiplex PCR using 35 Vbeta forward primers and 13 Jbeta reverse primers.

The library was produced with the immunoSEQ multiplex PCR assay. RNA was extracted from all samples and reverse transcribed into cDNA, which served as template for TCR sequencing. SuperScript III was used to make first-strand cDNA, primed with a 2:1 mix of oligo-dT and random hexamers. A synthetic immune receptor repertoire was used to assess amplification bias, and residual bias was removed computationally. Regarding the original processing steps: Raw reads were preprocessed to remove errors, and CDR3 was defined according to IMGT conventions as the region from the conserved cysteine to phenylalanine. Clonality was computed as 1 minus the Shannon entropy, with the entropy normalized by log2 of the number of productive unique TCRs. Whether scalp clones were CD4 or CD8 was inferred by matching scalp TCRbeta sequences against CD4 and CD8 repertoires sorted from blood. Held by TCRdb, this immuneACCESS table contains in-frame sequences only and omits some clones. Under half of the omission traces to an unresolved V gene where checked; the cause of the rest is unknown. The DNA was the basis for D and trimming; V, J and clone size are from that table. The sample table contains fewer than 90,000 clones; only one count was recorded for just over 50% of them. The ten largest clonotypes hold around 5% of the sample.

Broad study findings and their caveats: TCR sequences shared between patients were less clear than in mice, possibly partly because of HLA diversity in the patient population. Lesional scalp, especially in alopecia totalis/universalis, showed higher clonality and more expanded CD8+ clones than normal scalp, suggesting antigenic drive. Scalp TCR repertoire analysis is complicated because resident alphabeta T cells in normal human skin are also sequenced, whereas mouse skin is dominated by gammadelta T cells.

The TCR originated in a human donor with alopecia areata. Input material: NKG2D-high CD8+ T cells sorted from blood. Sample cell subset or site, as interpreted from the label and publication: sorted CD8+ NKG2D-high blood T cells. The rearranged chain carries TRBV7-9 and TRBJ2-1; no D gene call is confident. The CDR3 here reads CASSLVMAPRPEQFF. In nucleotides, the sequence is TGTGCCAGCAGCTTAGTGATGGCCCCTAGACCCGAGCAGTTCTTC.